This record looks at one T cell receptor (beta chain) sequence and its context. Its antigen is unidentified. Germline V gene lookup returns CDR1 MDHEN and CDR2 SYDVKM. Trimming pared 5 bases from V and 3 bases from J, leaving 13 bases between. CDR3 length: 14 residues. The data were taken from a study of blood T cells in healthy people across ages. Regarding the study as a whole: Estimated diversity that came from one million T cells was considered an underestimate. Both naive CD4+ cell counts and diversity were greater in long-lived donors than in aged donors.

A sample-barcoded 5' primer and a J-beta primer mix were used in a second PCR of roughly 7 to 11 cycles. Tagging of each cDNA molecule was performed by a template-switch adaptor with 12 random nucleotides. TCRdb itself ran the 5' RACE reads through MiXCR, one entry per CDR3 protein. Of 850,000 to 1,100,000 distinct CDR3 sequences listed, around two fifths are singletons. The material sequenced was blood. The source is a man aged 18 to 35 in good health. This chain uses TRBV28 with TRBJ2-5; D might be TRBD1 (7 bases). The DNA of the CDR3 is TGTGCCAGCAGTCTGCGGGACAGCAAAGAGACCCAGTACTTC. Translating gives CASSLRDSKETQYF.